The 19 T cell receptor beta chains listed next were all sequenced from one sample in a study of control samples from healthy donors and cancer patients. This table comes from immunoSEQ multiplex PCR, and its TCRdb copy is limited to in-frame clones, with some not included. The sample shows 90,000 or so clones, 88% of them seen only once. The specimen sequenced was blood. Source of these receptors: a woman in her seventies in good health.

CDR3 DNA sequence: TGTGCCACCAGCAGAGATTATAGGACCGGGACAAGCTCCTACGAGCAGTACTTC. Its translation: CATSRDYRTGTSSYEQYF. J is TRBJ2-7 and V is TRBV15; D perhaps matches TRBD1 (6 bases). Germline V gene sequence: CDR1 LNHNV, CDR2 YYDKDF (reference sequence). V dropped 0 bases and J dropped 0 bases, with 18 bases sitting between them. This CDR3 is built from 18 residues. Full variable domain (remainder filled in from reference TRBV15 and TRBJ2-7): DAMVIQNPRYQVTQFGKPVTLSCSQTLNHNVMYWYQQKSSQAPKLLFHYYDKDFNNEADTPDNFQSRRPNTSFCFLDIRSPGLGDTAMYLCATSRDYRTGTSSYEQYFGPGTRLTVT.

V and J are TRBV2 and TRBJ2-7; D call uncertain. The CDR3 has 14 residues. Trimming cost V 1 base and J 0 bases, with 7 bases left between them. Germline CDR1 and CDR2: SNHLY and FYNNEI. The CDR3: CASSEVASSYEQYF. DNA for the CDR3: TGTGCCAGCAGTGAAGTGGCCAGCTCCTACGAGCAGTACTTC.

Comments on this clone: At one end, the junction sequence differs from germline, possibly due to a read error. In DNA, the CDR3 is TGTGTCAGCAGCCAACCTCGCCACACAGATACGCAGTATTTT. It yields the protein CVSSQPRHTDTQYF. The chain employs TRBV14 and TRBJ2-3; D unclear. CDR3 size: 14 residues. Germline lookup yields CDR1 SGHDN and CDR2 FVKESK.

The chain employs TRBV13 and TRBJ1-1; the match to TRBD1 covers 8 bases. Per the germline V gene, CDR1 is PRHDT and CDR2 is FYEKMQ (reference sequence). With 5 bases clipped from V and 8 bases from J, the junction kept 13 bases outside the gene matches. The length of the CDR3 is 15 residues. The CDR3 bases are TGTGCCAGCAGCCCTTCTCAGGGGGCGGCCGGAGAAGCTTTCTTT. This translates into CASSPSQGAAGEAFF.

CDR3 coding DNA: TGTGCCAGCAGCGCCCCAGGGTTGGGGGAGAATTCACCCCTCCACTTT. Protein: CASSAPGLGENSPLHF. The chain carries TRBV7-2 and TRBJ1-6; maybe TRBD1 (5 bases). Germline CDR1 and CDR2: SGHTA and FQGNSA. Trimming pared 5 bases from V and 7 bases from J, leaving 18 bases between. The CDR3 spans 16 residues.

The gene calls are TRBV30 and TRBJ1-1, with 7 nucleotides matching TRBD1. Germline assignment: CDR1 GTSNPN and CDR2 SVGIG (reference sequence). This CDR3 spans 13 amino acids. The junction had 2 bases not matched to a gene; V was cut back by 3 bases and J by 1 base. The CDR3 spells CAWRGQRNTEAFF. The CDR3 bases are TGTGCCTGGAGGGGACAGAGGAACACTGAAGCTTTCTTT.

This chain links TRBV7-9 with TRBJ2-1, with TRBD1 as a possible D gene (7 bases). This CDR3 is 15 amino acids long. V lost 5 bases to trimming and J lost 6 bases, with 17 bases between them. Germline V CDR1 and CDR2: SEHNR, FQNEAQ (reference sequence). The CDR3, as DNA: TGTGCCAGCAGCCCCAGGGGGGCCCTATCCAATGAGCAGTTCTTC. This translates into CASSPRGALSNEQFF.

This clone has only one observation. The chain is built from TRBV7-8 and TRBJ2-1, with 11 bases identical to TRBD2. CDR1 and CDR2 from the germline V gene are SGHVS and FQNEAQ. The trim removed 5 bases at V and 3 bases at J, leaving 0 bases unmatched. The CDR3 sequence is 14 residues long. The CDR3 region is CASSGLAGYNEQFF. The CDR3 DNA reads as TGTGCCAGCAGCGGACTAGCGGGCTACAATGAGCAGTTCTTC.

V gene TRBV7-8 combines with J gene TRBJ1-6; D ambiguous. The germline V and J ends were trimmed by 4 bases and 7 bases, with 8 bases remaining between them. Per the germline V gene, CDR1 is SGHVS and CDR2 is FQNEAQ. This CDR3 region has 13 residues. Here the CDR3 reads CASSSVTNSPLHF. Here the CDR3 DNA reads TGTGCCAGCAGCTCAGTCACCAATTCACCCCTCCACTTT.

The rearrangement links TRBV11-2 to TRBJ2-1; 7 nucleotides match TRBD2. Germline CDR1 reads SGHAT; CDR2 reads FQNNGV. There are 16 residues in the CDR3. Trimming took 6 bases from V and 4 from J; bases not matched to a gene: 12. The CDR3 here is CASRTIGGRLYNEQFF. In DNA form, the CDR3 reads TGTGCCAGCAGGACAATCGGCGGGAGATTATACAATGAGCAGTTCTTC.

V is TRBV6-5 and J is TRBJ1-1, with 9 bases lining up with TRBD1. The trim removed 4 bases at V and 1 base at J, leaving 4 bases unmatched. CDR1 and CDR2 from the germline V gene are MNHEY and SVGAGI. The CDR3 consists of 15 residues. The CDR3 reads CASSSDRGANTEAFF. For the CDR3, the DNA is TGTGCCAGCAGTTCGGACAGGGGAGCGAACACTGAAGCTTTCTTT.

The table lists this clone with a count of one. The chain is built from TRBV27 and TRBJ2-1, with D possibly matching TRBD2 (6 bases). This CDR3 comprises 14 residues. Germline V gene data show CDR1 as MNHEY and CDR2 as SMNVEV (reference sequence). Trimming pared 5 bases from V and 9 bases from J, leaving 17 bases between. CDR3 coding DNA: TGTGCCAGCAGTCGCCGGGCGGGAATGAGTGAGCAGTTCTTC. Protein sequence: CASSRRAGMSEQFF.

The chain recombines TRBV13 with TRBJ1-1, with D unresolved. The CDR3 consists of 13 residues. V shed 5 bases and J shed 5 bases, with 12 bases lying between them. Per germline, CDR1 PRHDT and CDR2 FYEKMQ (reference sequence). In nucleotides, the CDR3 is TGTGCCAGCAGCCGAACGATGGGGACTGAAGCTTTCTTT. Translation: CASSRTMGTEAFF.

J is TRBJ2-3 and V is TRBV9; 8 nucleotides agree with TRBD2. The V and J ends lost 4 bases and 8 bases, in that order; junction bases with no gene match: 15. Germline V CDR1 and CDR2: SGDLS, YYNGEE. CDR3 size: 16 residues. The CDR3 loop is CASSSPSSGGRGTQYF. The CDR3 DNA is TGTGCCAGCAGCAGCCCCTCCTCGGGGGGGCGGGGTACGCAGTATTTT. The whole variable domain, filled in from reference TRBV9 and TRBJ2-3, reads DSGVTQTPKHLITATGQRVTLRCSPRSGDLSVYWYQQSLDQGLQFLIQYYNGEERAKGNILERFSAQQFPDLHSELNLSSLELGDSALYFCASSSPSSGGRGTQYFGPGTRLTVL.

The V and J genes are TRBV9 and TRBJ1-1; D unresolved. V lost 0 bases, J lost 2 bases, and 8 bases lay in between. CDR1 and CDR2 (germline): SGDLS, YYNGEE. This CDR3 region has 14 residues. The DNA for the CDR3 is TGTGCCAGCAGCGTAGAACAGTTAAACACTGAAGCTTTCTTT. This sequence encodes CASSVEQLNTEAFF.

The CDR3 loop reads CASKPIPLTNYGYTF. The CDR3 bases are TGTGCCAGTAAACCCATTCCCCTAACTAACTATGGCTACACCTTC. The gene calls are TRBV19 and TRBJ1-2; D unclear. Per germline, CDR1 LNHDA and CDR2 SQIVND (reference sequence). The CDR3 has 15 residues. V lost 7 bases to trimming and J lost 0 bases, with 15 bases between them.

The J gene is TRBJ2-7, the V gene TRBV7-8; D is possibly TRBD2 (6 bases). CDR3 length: 14 residues. Looked up from germline, CDR1 is SGHVS and CDR2 is FQNEAQ. V dropped 3 bases and J dropped 0 bases, with 9 bases sitting between them. The CDR3 spells CASSFAGSSYEQYF. For the CDR3, the DNA is TGTGCCAGCAGCTTCGCGGGAAGCTCCTACGAGCAGTACTTC.

This chain uses TRBV7-2 with TRBJ1-1; a weak D match, TRBD1 (5 bases). The germline V gene encodes CDR1 SGHTA and CDR2 FQGNSA. The CDR3 loop spans 14 amino acids. V gave up 3 bases and J gave up 5 bases, with 13 bases separating them. Here the CDR3 DNA reads TGTGCCAGCAGCTTGGCGGGGCCCGGGACTGAAGCTTTCTTT. The encoded protein is CASSLAGPGTEAFF.

The chain joins TRBV27 to TRBJ2-7; tentative D call: TRBD2 (5 bases). The CDR3 contains 13 residues. Trimming pared 6 bases from V and 0 bases from J, leaving 9 bases between. Germline loops: CDR1 MNHEY, CDR2 SMNVEV (reference sequence). CDR3 protein: CASRRASSYEQYF. DNA of the CDR3: TGTGCCAGCAGGAGGGCTAGCTCCTACGAGCAGTACTTC.